The clone carrying this T cell receptor beta chain was detected only once. The sample comes from a study of multiple sclerosis patients with progressive multifocal leukoencephalopathy. The time point: before natalizumab initiation. Every listed patient previously received interferon beta; all PML patients were women. Germline V gene sequence: CDR1 SEHNR, CDR2 FQNEAQ (reference sequence). Trimming pared 1 base from V and 6 bases from J, leaving 10 bases between. The CDR3 sequence is 14 residues long. Spiked into each PCR were synthetic inline TR CDR3 controls of all V-J pairings. Profiling relied on immunoSEQ multiplex PCR, and the TCRdb table lists in-frame clones only, not all of them. Among 25,000 to 30,000 clones listed, 88% were seen once.

The material sequenced was PBMCs. The chain is built from TRBV7-9 and TRBJ1-5; D might be TRBD1 (5 bases). The source is a human donor with multiple sclerosis. For the CDR3, the DNA is TGTGCCAGCAGCTTAGGAGGGGAACGTCAGCCCCAGCATTTT. Protein product: CASSLGGERQPQHF. The variable domain in full, completed from reference TRBV7-9 and TRBJ1-5, reads DTGVSQNPRHKITKRGQNVTFRCDPISEHNRLYWYRQTLGQGPEFLTYFQNEAQLEKSRLLSDRFSAERPKGSFSTLEIQRTEQGDSAMYLCASSLGGERQPQHFGDGTRLSIL.